The 12 T cell receptor beta chains in this list originate from one sample, sequenced in a study of blood T cell repertoires in COVID-19. TCRdb's copy holds only in-frame clones and misses some; the assay was immunoSEQ multiplex PCR. The table includes roughly 180,000 clones, 76% detected once. Material for sequencing was peripheral blood. The receptors stem from a woman in her forties or fifties with active or convalescent COVID-19.

This clone has a handful of counts. The V gene is TRBV30, the J gene TRBJ1-2; TRBD1 is a possible D gene (6 bases). The CDR3 sequence is 13 residues long. Germline CDR1 and CDR2: GTSNPN and SVGIG (reference sequence). V dropped 3 bases and J dropped 7 bases, with 15 bases sitting between them. Here the CDR3 reads CAWRYGGAPGYTF. The CDR3 DNA reads as TGTGCCTGGAGATACGGGGGGGCGCCTGGCTACACCTTC. The full variable domain, rest sourced from reference TRBV30 and TRBJ1-2, is SQTIHQWPATLVQPVGSPLSLECTVEGTSNPNLYWYRQAAGRGLQLLFYSVGIGQISSEVPQNLSASRPQDRQFILSSKKLLLSDSGFYLCAWRYGGAPGYTFGSGTRLTVV.

V and J are TRBV11-3 and TRBJ2-1, with D possibly TRBD2 on 7 matching bases. V was pared by 4 bases and J by 8 bases, with 21 bases between. The CDR3 is 16 residues long. Germline CDR1 SGHNT, CDR2 YENEEA. CDR3 loop: CASSSARGGEVYEQFF. DNA for the CDR3: TGTGCCAGCAGCTCCGCCCGCGGGGGCGAAGTCTATGAGCAGTTCTTC.

The V and J genes are TRBV2 and TRBJ2-1; tentatively, D is TRBD1 (6 bases). Trimming took 9 bases from V and 3 from J, leaving 12 bases between them. CDR1 and CDR2 from the germline V gene are SNHLY and FYNNEI. This CDR3 is 13 amino acids long. DNA of the CDR3: TGTGCCAGTCGGACAGATGGCTACAATGAGCAGTTCTTC. Its translation is CASRTDGYNEQFF.

V gene TRBV10-3 combines with J gene TRBJ1-1; tentative D call: TRBD1 (5 bases). The V end was cut by 3 bases, the J end by 8 bases, with 10 bases between. The V gene's germline CDR1 is ENHRY and CDR2 SYGVKD. The length of the CDR3 is 12 residues. In DNA, the CDR3 is TGTGCCATCAGTGATCAACAGGACGAAGCTTTCTTT. It translates to CAISDQQDEAFF.

CDR3 sequence (DNA): TGTGCCAGCTCACTGGGACAGGGAAGTGGCTACACCTTC. It is translated as CASSLGQGSGYTF. The chain joins TRBV18 to TRBJ1-2; TRBD1 matches 9 bases. From germline, CDR1 is KGHSH and CDR2 LQKENI. With 4 bases clipped from V and 7 bases from J, the junction kept 4 bases outside the gene matches. The CDR3 totals 13 residues.

This clone has just one count. The genes are TRBV19 and TRBJ2-3; weak D call: TRBD2 (6 bases). CDR3 length equals 14 residues. Germline CDR1 and CDR2: LNHDA and SQIVND (reference sequence). V shed 6 bases and J shed 5 bases, with 15 bases lying between them. CDR3 DNA sequence: TGTGCCAGTAGCCGGAAGGAGGGAGGAGATACGCAGTATTTT. Amino acid sequence: CASSRKEGGDTQYF.

This sequence joins TRBV3-1 (or the pseudogene TRBV3-2) and TRBJ1-3; D uncertain. Germline loops: CDR1 LGHDT, CDR2 YNNKEL (reference sequence). V lost 1 base, J lost 0 bases, and 13 bases lay in between. The CDR3 runs to 17 residues. CDR3 DNA: TGTGCCAGCAGCCAAGTAGCGGGGAGACTCTCTGGAAACACCATATATTTT. Its protein is CASSQVAGRLSGNTIYF.

The genes are TRBV3-1 (or the pseudogene TRBV3-2) and TRBJ2-7, with 7 bases matching TRBD1. This CDR3 has 15 residues. The junction had 7 bases not matched to a gene; V was cut back by 1 base and J by 4 bases. CDR1 LGHDT and CDR2 YNNKEL come from the germline V gene (reference sequence). In nucleotides, the CDR3 is TGTGCCAGCAGCCAAGTGGCGACAGGGCGATACGAGCAGTACTTC. Translating it yields CASSQVATGRYEQYF.

This clone occurred a few times. The chain is built from TRBV5-1 and TRBJ1-6, with D tentatively TRBD1 (6 bases). In germline, CDR1 is SGHRS, CDR2 YFSETQ. The CDR3 is made up of 15 amino acids. V was trimmed by 1 base and J by 11 bases, leaving 16 bases between them. CDR3 nucleotides: TGCGCCAGCAGCTTGATACAGGGTCGATCGGCACCCCTCCACTTT. Amino acids: CASSLIQGRSAPLHF.

This clone was detected only a few times. The chain is built from TRBV7-8 and TRBJ2-2; 10 nucleotides line up with TRBD2. Unmatched junction bases numbered 5, after V lost 5 bases and J lost 5 bases. CDR3 size: 15 residues. CDR1 SGHVS and CDR2 FQNEAQ come from the germline V gene. The CDR3 region is CASSTSGGGTGELFF. Here the CDR3 DNA reads TGTGCCAGCAGCACCAGCGGGGGGGGTACCGGGGAGCTGTTTTTT.

The rearrangement links TRBV6-5 to TRBJ2-1; TRBD1 matches at 10 bases. Germline V CDR1 and CDR2: MNHEY, SVGAGI. With V trimmed by 5 bases and J by 8 bases, 6 bases remained unmatched. The CDR3 contains 14 residues. The CDR3 coding sequence is TGTGCCAGCAGTCCCGGGACAGGGGTCCATGAGCAGTTCTTC. This codes for CASSPGTGVHEQFF.

This clone was observed many times. This chain uses TRBV20-1 with TRBJ1-6; unclear D gene. CDR1 and CDR2 (germline): DFQATT, SNEGSKA (reference sequence). The CDR3 covers 14 residues. The V and J ends lost 3 bases and 10 bases respectively, with 16 bases between them. The CDR3 loop is CSASSRAAGSPLHF. For the CDR3, the DNA is TGCAGTGCTAGTAGCCGCGCGGCGGGGTCACCCCTCCACTTT.